Listed below are T cell receptor beta chains from one sample, sequenced in a study of blood T cell repertoires in COVID-19. Assay used: immunoSEQ multiplex PCR; TCRdb lists only in-frame clones, some missing. The sample contains some 70,000 clones, around 89% of which appear only once. The sample taken for sequencing was peripheral blood. Receptors were obtained from an elderly woman with active COVID-19. The CDR3 runs from the conserved cysteine through the conserved F or W. The D gene is left open where the match is weak. Clone size is stated in some rows and not others, as once, few, many or a class when expanded.

clone_size d_call j_call v_call cdr3_aa cdr3_nt
- - TRBJ2-7 TRBV11-3 CASSFGRDYEQYF TGTGCCAGCAGCTTTGGCCGTGACTACGAGCAGTACTTC
- - TRBJ1-1 TRBV9 CASSTSARGNTEAFF TGTGCCAGCAGTACCTCTGCACGAGGGAACACTGAAGCTTTCTTT
- TRBD1 TRBJ1-2 TRBV27 CASSLQGTFVSSGYTF TGTGCCAGCAGCCTACAGGGGACTTTTGTCTCTAGTGGCTACACCTTC
- - TRBJ2-7 TRBV7-9 CASSLAVTYEQYF TGTGCCAGCAGCTTAGCCGTTACCTACGAGCAGTACTTC
- - TRBJ2-1 TRBV14 CASSQDNLRSNEQFF TGTGCCAGCAGCCAAGATAATCTGAGATCCAATGAGCAGTTCTTC
- TRBD2 TRBJ2-1 TRBV7-6 CASSLALGTSGYNEQFF TGTGCCAGCAGCTTAGCGCTTGGGACTAGCGGGTACAATGAGCAGTTCTTC
- - TRBJ2-3 TRBV11-2 CASSLSRFGTDTQYF TGTGCCAGCAGCTTATCCAGGTTTGGAACAGATACGCAGTATTTT
- TRBD1 TRBJ2-7 TRBV5-4 CASSWRDRGRDEQYF TGTGCCAGCAGCTGGAGGGACAGGGGAAGGGACGAGCAGTACTTC
- TRBD1 TRBJ2-7 TRBV15 CATSSRDRGYEQYF TGTGCCACCAGCAGCCGGGACAGGGGCTACGAGCAGTACTTC
- TRBD2 TRBJ2-1 TRBV6-6 CASSSGRESYNEQFF TGTGCCAGCAGTTCGGGGCGGGAGAGCTACAATGAGCAGTTCTTC
- TRBD2 TRBJ2-7 TRBV6-6 CASSLAYSYEQYF TGTGCCAGTTCACTAGCGTACTCCTACGAGCAGTACTTC
- TRBD1 TRBJ2-5 TRBV29-1 CSVEGLGQVEAQYF TGCAGCGTTGAAGGATTGGGACAGGTAGAGGCCCAGTACTTC
- - TRBJ1-2 TRBV28 CASSQTGHGYTF TGTGCCAGCAGCCAAACAGGGCATGGCTACACCTTC
- TRBD2 TRBJ2-2 TRBV28 CASSFGLAGSNTGELFF TGTGCCAGCAGTTTCGGACTAGCGGGGTCGAACACCGGGGAGCTGTTTTTT
- TRBD1 TRBJ1-6 TRBV9 CASSVVTGWNSPLHF TGTGCCAGCAGCGTAGTGACAGGGTGGAATTCACCCCTCCACTTT
- - TRBJ2-7 TRBV19 CASSMAGYEQYF TGTGCCAGTAGTATGGCGGGCTACGAGCAGTACTTC
- - TRBJ2-7 TRBV6-5 CASSPPGRALPEQYF TGTGCCAGCAGTCCCCCGGGCAGGGCCCTCCCCGAGCAGTACTTC
once TRBD2 TRBJ2-3 TRBV2 CASSSFGRAGTDTQYF TGTGCCAGCAGTTCATTCGGGAGGGCCGGCACAGATACGCAGTATTTT
- - TRBJ2-7 TRBV28 CASSSSRGTIYEQYF TGTGCCAGCAGTTCGAGCCGCGGGACCATCTACGAGCAGTACTTC
- - TRBJ2-1 TRBV6-2/TRBV6-3 CASSYGHYEQFF TGTGCCAGCAGTTACGGGCACTATGAGCAGTTCTTC
- TRBD2 TRBJ2-5 TRBV11-3 CASSYGLAGEETQYF TGTGCCAGCAGCTACGGGCTAGCGGGAGAAGAGACCCAGTACTTC
- - TRBJ2-7 TRBV28 CASSSQKVLQGNLHYEQYF TGTGCCAGCAGTTCCCAAAAGGTGTTGCAGGGGAATTTACACTACGAGCAGTACTTC
- TRBD1 TRBJ2-7 TRBV15 CATSRRGQGTYEQYF TGTGCCACCAGCAGACGAGGACAGGGAACCTACGAGCAGTACTTC